This TCR beta chain derives from a study of blood T cell repertoires in COVID-19. Study overall: Acute and convalescent COVID-19 samples came from the United States, Italy and Spain. Nucleic acid was either cDNA or gDNA, and it came from T cells, B-cell-depleted T cells, or PBMCs.

In the study's own analysis: Researchers report that nucleated cell counts were estimated from reference gene primer amplification. Data came from immunoSEQ multiplex PCR; TCRdb stores just in-frame clones and leaves some out. V, J and clone size derive from that table, while D and trimming were established from the DNA sequence. The data show some 200,000 clones, approximately 82% seen once. The length of the CDR3 is 14 residues. The V gene lost 5 bases and the J gene lost 3 bases, with 11 bases spanning the gap. The germline CDR1 and CDR2 sequences are SGHAT and FQNNGV. Sequenced sample: peripheral blood. This TCR derives from a human donor in a cohort sampled during active COVID-19. The V gene is TRBV11-2, the J gene TRBJ2-4; a weak D match, TRBD2 (6 bases). CDR3 sequence (DNA): TGTGCCAGCAGCCCCCACGGGGGCAAAAACATTCAGTACTTC. It specifies CASSPHGGKNIQYF. Drawing the rest from reference TRBV11-2 and TRBJ2-4, the complete variable domain is EAGVAQSPRYKIIEKRQSVAFWCNPISGHATLYWYQQILGQGPKLLIQFQNNGVVDDSQLPKDRFSAERLKGVDSTLKIQPAKLEDSAVYLCASSPHGGKNIQYFGAGTRLSVL.